The 18 T cell receptor beta chains given below trace back to one sample, sequenced in a study of CD8 T cells in ankylosing spondylitis. TCRdb ran MiXCR on the 5' RACE reads and lists one entry per CDR3 protein. Found here are under 300,000 distinct CDR3 sequences, around 11% of them singletons; the top ten hold 6% to 8%. What was sequenced was blood, either unsorted or a sorted T cell fraction (not recorded which). The receptors come from a male donor with ankylosing spondylitis or in good health (not recorded which).

This rearrangement joins TRBV28 to TRBJ1-1; D is possibly TRBD1 (5 bases). Germline loops: CDR1 MDHEN, CDR2 SYDVKM. The CDR3 contains 13 residues. Trimming shortened V by 5 bases and J by 1 base, and 8 bases separated the two germline ends. The DNA for the CDR3 is TGTGCCAGCAGTAAAGGGGAGAACACTGAAGCTTTCTTT. The encoded protein is CASSKGENTEAFF.

CDR3 in amino acids: CASSLWAGPNEQFF. The CDR3 region has the DNA TGTGCCAGCAGCTTATGGGCGGGACCCAATGAGCAGTTCTTC. This chain uses TRBV7-9 with TRBJ2-1; possibly TRBD2 for D (6 bases). Germline values: CDR1 SEHNR, CDR2 FQNEAQ (reference sequence). The CDR3 loop spans 14 amino acids. Trimming took 2 bases from V and 6 from J, leaving 11 bases between them.

This clonotype was detected many times. This chain connects TRBV29-1 to TRBJ1-5; 8 bases align to TRBD1. V was pared by 6 bases and J by 4 bases, with 5 bases of the junction left unmatched. Germline lookup yields CDR1 SQVTM and CDR2 ANQGSEA. This CDR3 region has 13 residues. This CDR3 is CSVGTGRNQPQHF. Here the CDR3 DNA reads TGCAGCGTGGGGACAGGCCGAAATCAGCCCCAGCATTTT. Looking up the rest from reference TRBV29-1 and TRBJ1-5 gives the full variable domain: SAVISQKPSRDICQRGTSLTIQCQVDSQVTMMFWYRQQPGQSLTLIATANQGSEATYESGFVIDKFPISRPNLTFSTLTVSNMSPEDSSIYLCSVGTGRNQPQHFGDGTRLSIL.

Note on this clonotype: A much larger clone lies a single base off, so this may be a read error. The genes are TRBV29-1 and TRBJ2-3, with D hard to call. CDR3 length: 11 amino acids. The V and J ends lost 5 bases and 5 bases respectively, with 8 bases between them. Germline loops: CDR1 SQVTM, CDR2 ANQGSEA. CDR3 sequence (DNA): TGCAGCGTTTTGAGGAGAGATACGCAGTATTTT. This gives the protein CSVLRRDTQYF.

This clonotype was recorded at least ten times. V and J are TRBV11-2 and TRBJ1-3; D gene uncertain. Trimming took off 4 bases at V and 2 bases at J, with 12 bases between the two ends. The CDR3 has 15 residues. The germline gives CDR1 SGHAT, CDR2 FQNNGV. CDR3 DNA: TGTGCCAGCAGCTCGGTCAGGAGAGCTGGAAACACCATATATTTT. Its protein is CASSSVRRAGNTIYF.

The sample holds many counts of this clonotype. CDR3 residues: CATSILAGGYNEQFF. The CDR3 nucleotides are TGTGCCACCAGCATACTAGCGGGAGGTTACAATGAGCAGTTCTTC. V usage is TRBV15 and J usage is TRBJ2-1, with 12 nucleotides matching TRBD2. Trimming took 4 bases from V and 4 from J; bases not matched to a gene: 2. This CDR3 spans 15 amino acids. Per the germline V gene, CDR1 is LNHNV and CDR2 is YYDKDF (reference sequence).

This clonotype was observed at least ten times. The chain uses TRBV5-1 and TRBJ1-1; TRBD1 matches 8 bases. Germline V CDR1 and CDR2: SGHRS, YFSETQ. This CDR3 spans 15 amino acids. J gave up 5 bases and V 4 bases, and 10 bases lay outside the gene matches. The CDR3 spells CASSRADRGNTEAFF. In nucleotides, the CDR3 is TGCGCCAGCAGCCGCGCCGACAGGGGTAATACTGAAGCTTTCTTT.

The chain links TRBV28 to TRBJ2-7; tentative D call: TRBD1 (6 bases). The CDR3 has 13 amino acids. Germline assignment: CDR1 MDHEN and CDR2 SYDVKM. With 11 bases removed from V and 0 bases from J, the gap between germline ends came to 14 bases. CDR3 sequence (DNA): TGTGCCTCACACAGGGCTCTCTCCTACGAGCAGTACTTC. Translating gives CASHRALSYEQYF.

The chain employs TRBV20-1 and TRBJ1-2; no firm D call. V lost 0 bases and J lost 2, with 13 bases in between. The length of the CDR3 is 15 residues. In germline, CDR1 is DFQATT, CDR2 SNEGSKA (reference sequence). The DNA for the CDR3 is TGCAGTGCTAGAGATCCCCCACGGACCAACTATGGCTACACCTTC. This sequence encodes CSARDPPRTNYGYTF.

This clonotype was picked up many times. The V and J genes are TRBV20-1 and TRBJ1-1; D remains unclear. Trimming took 3 bases from V and 0 from J, leaving 8 bases between them. Germline V gene data show CDR1 as DFQATT and CDR2 as SNEGSKA (reference sequence). The CDR3 is made up of 13 amino acids. CDR3 amino acids: CSASARLNTEAFF. The CDR3, as DNA: TGCAGTGCTAGTGCACGATTGAACACTGAAGCTTTCTTT.

This clonotype appeared many times. The chain uses TRBV10-3 and TRBJ2-3; 8 nucleotides agree with TRBD2. Germline V gives CDR1 ENHRY, CDR2 SYGVKD. The CDR3 covers 16 residues. The trim removed 3 bases at V and 0 bases at J, leaving 5 bases unmatched. The CDR3 region is CAISDPLAVSTDTQYF. The DNA for the CDR3 is TGTGCCATCAGTGACCCACTAGCGGTTAGCACAGATACGCAGTATTTT.

Many counts were recorded for this clonotype. This chain links TRBV28 with TRBJ2-7; D is possibly TRBD2 (6 bases). There are 16 residues in the CDR3. With 5 bases removed from V and 0 bases from J, the gap between germline ends came to 17 bases. CDR1 MDHEN and CDR2 SYDVKM come from the germline V gene. CDR3 bases: TGTGCCAGCAGTGACCCCACTAGCAGGAGCTCCTACGAGCAGTACTTC. It encodes CASSDPTSRSSYEQYF.

The chain carries TRBV13 and TRBJ2-7, with 7 bases aligning to TRBD2. J lost 0 bases, V lost 2 bases, and 7 bases had no gene match. Germline V gives CDR1 PRHDT, CDR2 FYEKMQ (reference sequence). The CDR3 is 16 residues long. Here the CDR3 reads CASSLSGGIASYEQYF. Here the CDR3 DNA reads TGTGCCAGCAGCTTATCGGGAGGAATCGCCTCCTACGAGCAGTACTTC.

This chain joins TRBV15 and TRBJ2-6, with no clear D. The CDR3 is 16 amino acids. The ends were cut back, 0 bases at V and 0 bases at J, with 6 bases in the middle. The germline CDR1 and CDR2 sequences are LNHNV and YYDKDF (reference sequence). DNA for the CDR3: TGTGCCACCAGCAGAGAGTCCGACTCTGGGGCCAACGTCCTGACTTTC. Its translation is CATSRESDSGANVLTF.

This clonotype was observed many times. This rearrangement joins TRBV5-1 to TRBJ2-7; D remains ambiguous. This CDR3 has 12 residues. V was clipped by 1 base and J by 6 bases, with 8 bases between them. Looked up from germline, CDR1 is SGHRS and CDR2 is YFSETQ. The CDR3 DNA sequence: TGCGCCAGCAGCTTGATCGGGTCCGAGCAGTACTTC. Translating it yields CASSLIGSEQYF.

This clonotype was picked up many times. The J gene is TRBJ2-3, the V gene TRBV6-1, with 10 bases lining up with TRBD1. V shed 8 bases, J shed 3 bases, and the junction held 11 bases outside the gene matches. The CDR3 contains 16 residues. CDR1 and CDR2 from the germline V gene are MNHNS and SASEGT. CDR3 bases: TGTGCCAGCGCTACGACAGGGGGCTACTCTACAGATACGCAGTATTTT. Translated: CASATTGGYSTDTQYF.

This clonotype was detected a few times. The V gene is TRBV4-1, the J gene TRBJ1-2; D is unresolved. In germline, CDR1 is MGHRA, CDR2 YSYEKL. The CDR3 is made up of 15 amino acids. The V end lost 5 bases, the J end lost 9 bases, and 22 bases lay between the germline ends. The chain's CDR3 is CASSTRTRNSSRYTF. CDR3 nucleotide sequence: TGCGCCAGCAGCACCCGGACCCGAAATTCCTCGCGCTACACCTTC.

At least ten counts were recorded for this clonotype. The chain couples TRBV20-1 to TRBJ2-7; D is perhaps TRBD1 or TRBD2 (5 bases each). Germline lookup yields CDR1 DFQATT and CDR2 SNEGSKA (reference sequence). The CDR3 is 15 amino acids. V was cut by 0 bases and J by 0 bases, with 12 bases left in between. CDR3 residues: CSARDFSGLSYEQYF. The DNA of the CDR3 is TGCAGTGCTAGAGATTTTTCGGGGCTCTCCTACGAGCAGTACTTC.